Following are 23 T cell receptor beta chains from one sample sequenced in a study of blood T cells in healthy people across ages. Combining a sample-barcoded 5' primer with a J-beta primer mix, a second PCR ran for roughly 7 to 12 cycles. TCRdb processed the 5' RACE reads anew with MiXCR; each CDR3 protein has one entry. This sample has about 1.1 million distinct CDR3 sequences, with 35% to 40% found just once. The sample taken for sequencing was blood. The receptors shown here come from a man aged 18 to 29 in good health.

The chain uses TRBV2 and TRBJ2-1; D is perhaps TRBD1 or TRBD2 (6 bases each). Germline CDR1 reads SNHLY; CDR2 reads FYNNEI. CDR3 size: 13 residues. The V end lost 8 bases, the J end lost 5 bases, and 13 bases lay between the germline ends. CDR3 sequence: CASRGTQHNEQFF. The DNA of the CDR3 is TGTGCCAGCCGCGGGACACAGCACAATGAGCAGTTCTTC.

This clonotype was seen only once. The V and J genes are TRBV19 and TRBJ1-2; 8 bases line up with TRBD1. V gave up 4 bases and J gave up 6 bases; unmatched junction bases: 7. Germline CDR1 and CDR2: LNHDA and SQIVND (reference sequence). The CDR3 is 14 amino acids. The CDR3 DNA reads TGTGCCAGTAGTAAAATAGGACAGGGCAATGGCTACACCTTC. Encoded protein: CASSKIGQGNGYTF.

The gene calls are TRBV7-2 and TRBJ2-3, with TRBD2 identical over 14 bases. With V trimmed by 7 bases and J by 5 bases, 11 bases remained unmatched. The CDR3 runs 17 residues. Germline assignment: CDR1 SGHTA and CDR2 FQGNSA. CDR3 sequence reads: CASTSGTSGGSLDTQYF. CDR3 DNA sequence: TGTGCCAGCACCTCCGGGACTAGCGGGGGTAGTTTAGATACGCAGTATTTT.

The chain joins TRBV5-6 to TRBJ2-1, with D possibly being TRBD1 (6 bases). Trimming took 0 bases from V and 9 from J, leaving 13 bases between them. The CDR3 has 14 amino acids. Germline CDR1 reads SGHDT; CDR2 reads YYEEEE. CDR3 region: CASSLVQGISEQFF. CDR3 DNA: TGTGCCAGCAGCTTGGTACAGGGTATATCTGAGCAGTTCTTC.

This clonotype was seen more than once but under ten times. This rearrangement joins TRBV5-1 to TRBJ2-1; D remains ambiguous. This CDR3 has 12 residues. In germline, CDR1 is SGHRS, CDR2 YFSETQ. V shed 7 bases and J shed 4 bases, with 9 bases lying between them. The chain's CDR3 is CASLNGYNEQFF. The CDR3 nucleotides are TGCGCCAGCCTCAATGGGTACAATGAGCAGTTCTTC.

J is TRBJ1-1 and V is TRBV29-1; 8 positions match TRBD1. From germline, CDR1 is SQVTM and CDR2 ANQGSEA. The CDR3 runs 15 residues. J gave up 1 base and V 6 bases, and 10 bases lay outside the gene matches. In nucleotides, the CDR3 is TGCAGCGTGGGGACAGGAGGTAACAGGAACACTGAAGCTTTCTTT. It codes for CSVGTGGNRNTEAFF.

V and J are TRBV12-3 or TRBV12-4 and TRBJ2-5; no clear D gene. Trimming left V 6 bases short and J 11 bases short, with 19 bases between. The CDR3 has 13 amino acids. CDR3 DNA sequence: TGTGCCAGCAGAGAAACCGGGCGCGTTGAGCAGTACTTC. It encodes CASRETGRVEQYF.

Of note for this clonotype: A read error may be the cause here, since a much bigger clone is one base away. The rearrangement joins TRBV4-3 to TRBJ2-7; weak D call: TRBD2 (5 bases). Germline-derived CDR1 and CDR2 are LGHNA and YSLEER. Trimming removed 1 base at V and 0 bases at J, with 10 bases between. The CDR3 consists of 15 residues. CDR3 residues: CASSQGRGNSYEQYF. The CDR3 region has the DNA TGCGCCAGCAGCCAAGGACGGGGAAACTCCTACGAGCAGTACTTC.

V is TRBV5-1 and J is TRBJ2-1; 10 positions match TRBD1. CDR1 SGHRS and CDR2 YFSETQ come from the germline V gene. The CDR3 is made up of 15 amino acids. V lost 7 bases to trimming and J lost 2 bases; unmatched junction nucleotides: 6. The DNA for the CDR3 is TGCGCCAGCGACTCAGGACAGGGGGCCTACAATGAGCAGTTCTTC. Amino acids: CASDSGQGAYNEQFF.

The J gene is TRBJ2-6, the V gene TRBV5-1, with TRBD1 identical over 9 bases. Unmatched junction bases numbered 9, after V lost 5 bases and J lost 0 bases. Looked up from germline, CDR1 is SGHRS and CDR2 is YFSETQ. The CDR3 has 18 amino acids. The chain's CDR3 is CASSALTGGISGANVLTF. The CDR3 DNA sequence: TGCGCCAGCAGTGCCTTAACAGGGGGCATCTCTGGGGCCAACGTCCTGACTTTC.

J is TRBJ2-1 and V is TRBV5-1; TRBD2 matches 9 bases. The CDR3 is 17 residues long. Losses at the gene ends were 4 bases for V and 8 bases for J; bases not matched to a gene: 16. Germline values: CDR1 SGHRS, CDR2 YFSETQ. The chain's CDR3 is CASSDLGFAGGPYEQFF. The CDR3 DNA reads as TGCGCCAGCAGCGACCTTGGTTTTGCGGGGGGGCCATATGAGCAGTTCTTC.

This clonotype occurred a few times. V is TRBV5-1 and J is TRBJ2-4; 7 bases match TRBD1. CDR1 SGHRS and CDR2 YFSETQ come from the germline V gene. Losses at the gene ends were 9 bases for V and 3 bases for J; bases not matched to a gene: 18. This CDR3 spans 17 amino acids. For the CDR3, the DNA is TGCGCCACCTCCAGGGGGATCTTACAGAGTGGCAAAAACATTCAGTACTTC. This encodes CATSRGILQSGKNIQYF.

The table lists this clonotype with a few counts. V usage is TRBV18 and J usage is TRBJ1-2; D is undetermined. The V end lost 3 bases, the J end lost 4 bases, and 12 bases lay between the germline ends. The CDR3 loop spans 14 amino acids. Germline loops: CDR1 KGHSH, CDR2 LQKENI. CDR3 in DNA: TGTGCCAGCTCACCCACTAGCACCTCCTATGGCTACACCTTC. It specifies CASSPTSTSYGYTF.

This clonotype has just a few counts. The V gene is TRBV28, the J gene TRBJ2-1, with 7 bases identical to TRBD1. Germline V gene data show CDR1 as MDHEN and CDR2 as SYDVKM. Trimming removed 6 bases from V and 7 bases from J; junction bases left unmatched: 3. CDR3 size: 12 residues. This chain's CDR3 is CASRTGSNEQFF. CDR3 nucleotide sequence: TGTGCCAGCAGGACAGGGTCGAATGAGCAGTTCTTC.

The chain has TRBV20-1 and TRBJ1-4, with a tentative D call TRBD1 (5 bases). Trimming took 1 base from V and 0 from J, leaving 15 bases between them. CDR1 and CDR2 from the germline V gene are DFQATT and SNEGSKA (reference sequence). The CDR3 runs 17 residues. The CDR3 sequence is CSARGWDGVSTNEKLFF. CDR3 in DNA: TGCAGTGCTAGAGGTTGGGACGGAGTCTCAACTAATGAAAAACTGTTTTTT.

The chain carries TRBV7-2 and TRBJ1-1; D remains unclear. Germline CDR1 reads SGHTA; CDR2 reads FQGNSA. The CDR3 loop spans 13 amino acids. Trimming shortened V by 5 bases and J by 3 bases, and 10 bases separated the two germline ends. Here the CDR3 reads CASSDTQDTEAFF. As DNA, the CDR3 is TGTGCCAGCAGCGACACTCAGGACACTGAAGCTTTCTTT.

The chain links TRBV29-1 to TRBJ1-2; 7 bases are shared with TRBD1. The CDR3 loop spans 13 amino acids. V lost 6 bases, J lost 4 bases, and 8 bases stayed unmatched. Germline V lookup: CDR1 SQVTM, CDR2 ANQGSEA. The CDR3 here is CSVSTGSSYGYTF. As DNA, the CDR3 is TGCAGCGTCTCGACAGGGAGTAGCTATGGCTACACCTTC.

This clonotype was seen a few times. V is TRBV13 and J is TRBJ2-3, with 10 bases that match TRBD2. From germline, CDR1 is PRHDT and CDR2 FYEKMQ (reference sequence). The CDR3 extends over 19 amino acids. J lost 1 base, V lost 4 bases, and 14 bases had no gene match. The CDR3 bases are TGTGCCAGCAGCTCGACCAGGCTAGCGGGGGCCAAGGGCACAGATACGCAGTATTTT. Amino acids: CASSSTRLAGAKGTDTQYF.

This clonotype was seen a few times. The chain recombines TRBV4-1 with TRBJ1-5; D possibly corresponds to TRBD1 (5 bases). Germline CDR1 reads MGHRA; CDR2 reads YSYEKL. V shed 2 bases and J shed 0 bases, with 11 bases lying between them. The CDR3 loop spans 16 amino acids. The CDR3 nucleotides read TGCGCCAGCAGCCAAACAGGACCCGTTAGCAATCAGCCCCAGCATTTT. It yields the protein CASSQTGPVSNQPQHF.

In regard to this clonotype: An end of the junction differs from the germline gene, which may be a read error. The J gene is TRBJ1-6, the V gene TRBV6-2 or TRBV6-3; TRBD1 matches 7 bases. From germline, CDR1 is MNHEY and CDR2 SVGEGT. The CDR3 loop spans 16 amino acids. CDR3 DNA sequence: TGTGCCAGCAGTTCCCAGGGGGGAGCCTATAATTCGCCCCTCCACTTT. This codes for CASSSQGGAYNSPLHF.

V usage is TRBV12-3 or TRBV12-4 and J usage is TRBJ2-3; tentative D call: TRBD1 (5 bases). The CDR3 totals 15 residues. V was shortened by 5 bases and J by 4 bases, with 16 bases between the two germline ends. The DNA for the CDR3 is TGTGCCAGCAGTGCGGACACTACTGGGGCAGATACGCAGTATTTT. This sequence encodes CASSADTTGADTQYF.

The rearrangement links TRBV28 to TRBJ2-1; the match to TRBD2 covers 11 bases. The CDR3 consists of 15 residues. V was clipped by 3 bases and J by 10 bases; unmatched bases: 8. The germline CDR1 and CDR2 sequences are MDHEN and SYDVKM. CDR3 residues: CASSLSSGGAKEQFF. In nucleotides, the CDR3 is TGTGCCAGCAGTTTGAGTAGCGGGGGGGCAAAAGAGCAGTTCTTC.

J is TRBJ2-5 and V is TRBV5-1; D possibly corresponds to TRBD1 (6 bases). The V and J ends lost 0 bases and 3 bases respectively, with 12 bases between them. This CDR3 spans 15 amino acids. Per the germline V gene, CDR1 is SGHRS and CDR2 is YFSETQ. The CDR3 loop reads CASSLGGTLEETQYF. The CDR3 nucleotides read TGCGCCAGCAGCTTGGGGGGGACACTGGAAGAGACCCAGTACTTC.